The rows below give T cell receptor beta chains drawn from one sample of a study of blood T cell repertoires in COVID-19. Sequencing was performed with immunoSEQ multiplex PCR; in TCRdb, only in-frame clones are kept and a portion is missing. The table includes 200,000 to 250,000 clones, around 88% detected once. Source material: peripheral blood. These receptors were obtained from a man of 80 years or more with acute or convalescent COVID-19. Each CDR3 is given with its conserved first and last residue. Fields, in order: D gene, J gene, clone size, V gene, CDR3 DNA, CDR3 protein. A D gene is named only where the DNA matches it firmly. Clone size, where shown, is once, few, many, or a class for clones that have expanded.

>-|TRBJ2-7|-|TRBV6-6
TGTGCCAGCAGTTATGGAATTTCGGGCGAGCAGTACTTC
CASSYGISGEQYF
>-|TRBJ1-1|-|TRBV29-1
TGCAGCGCGGAGGGGTTTCAGAACACTGAAGCTTTCTTT
CSAEGFQNTEAFF
>TRBD1|TRBJ1-1|-|TRBV9
TGTGCCAGCAGCGCGACAGGGTTCACTGAAGCTTTCTTT
CASSATGFTEAFF
>TRBD1|TRBJ1-2|-|TRBV6-4
TGTGCCAGCAGTAGTATGCGGGGGACAGGCCTTAACTATGGCTACACCTTC
CASSSMRGTGLNYGYTF
>-|TRBJ1-4|-|TRBV11-2
TGTGCCAGCAGCTCCCAGGCTAACCTCAAAGTACTGTTTTTT
CASSSQANLKVLFF
>TRBD1|TRBJ1-2|-|TRBV28
TGTGCCAGCAGCCGGGGACAGTCCCTCTTCCTATATGGCTACACCTTC
CASSRGQSLFLYGYTF
>-|TRBJ2-1|-|TRBV19
TGTGCCAGTACCGACCGAACCGGGAGCCCTGGCTCCTACAATGAGCAGTTCTTC
CASTDRTGSPGSYNEQFF
>TRBD1|TRBJ1-4|few|TRBV10-2
TGCGCCAGCACCCCGGGACAGACTAATGAAAAACTGTTTTTT
CASTPGQTNEKLFF
>TRBD2|TRBJ2-3|-|TRBV28
TGTGCCAGCAAAGCGGGAGGTATAGATACGCAGTATTTT
CASKAGGIDTQYF
>TRBD1|TRBJ1-1|-|TRBV29-1
TGCAGCGTTCATCGGGACAGGGGGCTGTACACTGAAGCTTTCTTT
CSVHRDRGLYTEAFF
>TRBD2|TRBJ2-1|-|TRBV5-1
TGCGCCAGCAGCTTGGGGGACCGGGACTATAACAATGAGCAGTTCTTC
CASSLGDRDYNNEQFF
>-|TRBJ2-7|-|TRBV9
TGTGCCAGCAGCGTAGAATCTAGCTCCGAGCAGTACTTC
CASSVESSSEQYF
>-|TRBJ2-7|-|TRBV2
TGTGCCAGCAGTGATAAACAGGGTTCCTACGAGCAGTACTTC
CASSDKQGSYEQYF
>-|TRBJ2-7|-|TRBV9
TGTGCCAGCAGCGTTTCCGGGACTGACCGGGGAGAGCAGTACTTC
CASSVSGTDRGEQYF
>TRBD2|TRBJ2-7|-|TRBV4-2
TGTGCCAGCAGCCTCGACCCCCCGGCTAGCGGGAGTCACGAGCAGTACTTC
CASSLDPPASGSHEQYF
>TRBD2|TRBJ2-7|-|TRBV18
TGTGCCAGCTCACCACCGGGAGGGAGAACCTACGAGCAGTACTTC
CASSPPGGRTYEQYF
>TRBD2|TRBJ2-7|-|TRBV28
TGTGCCAGCAGCCCCGGGACTAGCGGGCCTAGCTCCTACGAGCAGTACTTC
CASSPGTSGPSSYEQYF
>-|TRBJ2-1|-|TRBV11-3
TGTGCCAGCAGCCCTTCACGACTAGTGAATGAGCAGTTCTTC
CASSPSRLVNEQFF
>TRBD2|TRBJ2-5|-|TRBV5-1
TGCGCCAGCAGCAGGAGACTAGCGGGAGAAGAGACCCAGTACTTC
CASSRRLAGEETQYF
>TRBD1|TRBJ2-1|once|TRBV7-3
TGTGCCAGCAGGGAACAGGGGGGTGAGCAGTTCTTC
CASREQGGEQFF
>-|TRBJ1-2|-|TRBV5-4
TGTGCCAGCAGCTTGGCCGACTCAGTCGGCGGCTACACCTTC
CASSLADSVGGYTF
>TRBD2|TRBJ2-1|-|TRBV3-1/TRBV3-2
TGTGCCAGCAGCAGGATGGGTGTTAGCGGGAGCTACAATGAGCAGTTCTTC
CASSRMGVSGSYNEQFF
>TRBD2|TRBJ2-5|-|TRBV2
TGTGCCAGCATGGGACTAAAAGAGACCCAGTACTTC
CASMGLKETQYF
>-|TRBJ2-2|once|TRBV7-2
TGTGCCAGCAGCGCCCGGGCCCTTATTCAGGGCGGGGAGCTGTTTTTT
CASSARALIQGGELFF
>-|TRBJ2-1|-|TRBV6-2/TRBV6-3
TGTGCCAGCAGTTACGGGGGCCCGCAATACAATGAGCAGTTCTTC
CASSYGGPQYNEQFF
>TRBD1|TRBJ2-5|-|TRBV9
TGTGCCAGCAGCAAAGGGGGCAGGACCCAAGAGACCCAGTACTTC
CASSKGGRTQETQYF
>TRBD1|TRBJ1-2|-|TRBV12-3/TRBV12-4
TGTGCCAGCAGCAGACAGGGGGCGCTTGGCTACACCTTC
CASSRQGALGYTF
>-|TRBJ1-3|-|TRBV10-3
TGTGCCATCAGTGGTTCCGGGGGGCTTATTTCCGACTCTGGAAACACCATATATTTT
CAISGSGGLISDSGNTIYF
>-|TRBJ1-1|-|TRBV12-3/TRBV12-4
TGTGCCAGCAGTTTTAGAACTGAAGCTTTCTTT
CASSFRTEAFF
>TRBD1|TRBJ1-2|-|TRBV28
TGTGCCAGCAGTTTTAAAGGGGGCGGCTATGGCTACACCTTC
CASSFKGGGYGYTF
>-|TRBJ1-1|-|TRBV4-1
TGCGCCAGCAGCCAATCCTCAGGAGGTATGAACACTGAAGCTTTCTTT
CASSQSSGGMNTEAFF
>TRBD1|TRBJ2-7|-|TRBV19
TGTGCCAGTAGTACGGGGGGCAAGTCGGGACGCGGGACAGGGGTCTACGAGCAGTACTTC
CASSTGGKSGRGTGVYEQYF
>TRBD2|TRBJ2-1|once|TRBV5-1
TGCGCCAGCAGCTTGGTAGCGGGGGAATACAATGAGCAGTTCTTC
CASSLVAGEYNEQFF
>-|TRBJ1-4|-|TRBV21-1
TGTGCCAGCGTGACAGGGGAGGAGGAAAAACTGTTTTTT
CASVTGEEEKLFF
>-|TRBJ2-5|-|TRBV5-1
TGCGCCAGCAGCTATTCAGGGGAGAGAGAGACCCAGTACTTC
CASSYSGERETQYF
>-|TRBJ2-7|once|TRBV3-1/TRBV3-2
TGTGCCAGCAGCATAACATCGGGCTACGAGCAGTACTTC
CASSITSGYEQYF
>-|TRBJ1-1|-|TRBV5-1
TGCGCCAGCAGCTTGGGTACAGTCTTGAACACTGAAGCTTTCTTT
CASSLGTVLNTEAFF
>-|TRBJ2-1|-|TRBV5-1
TGCGCCAGCAGCTACGGGGATACCTACAATGAGCAGTTCTTC
CASSYGDTYNEQFF
>TRBD1|TRBJ2-3|-|TRBV4-3
TGCGCCAGCAGCGGAACCGGGACAGGGTCGATAGATACGCAGTATTTT
CASSGTGTGSIDTQYF
>TRBD1|TRBJ2-2|once|TRBV7-3
TGTGCCAGCAGCGCCGGGACAGCGAACACCGGGGAGCTGTTTTTT
CASSAGTANTGELFF
>TRBD2|TRBJ2-4|few|TRBV18
TGTGCCAGCTCAACAACTAGCGGGGGGGCCTCTTCAAACATTCAGTACTTC
CASSTTSGGASSNIQYF
>TRBD1|TRBJ1-2|-|TRBV6-1
TGTGCCAGCACCGAAGCACCGGGACAGGGATCCTATGGCTACACCTTC
CASTEAPGQGSYGYTF
>-|TRBJ1-1|-|TRBV12-3/TRBV12-4
TGTGCCAGCAGTTTATATCGAGGAGCTTTCTTT
CASSLYRGAFF
>TRBD2|TRBJ2-7|-|TRBV27
TGTGCCAGCAGCCGGTCGGGCGGGAGGTCGTCCGAGCAGTACTTC
CASSRSGGRSSEQYF
>TRBD1|TRBJ1-2|-|TRBV6-5
TGTGCCAGCAGGAAAGACAGGGGAATTAACTATGGCTACACCTTC
CASRKDRGINYGYTF
>-|TRBJ1-2|-|TRBV6-2/TRBV6-3
TGTGCCAGCAGGCCTCACACAGGGAATTCTGGCTACACCTTC
CASRPHTGNSGYTF
>TRBD1|TRBJ2-6|-|TRBV5-5
TGTGCCAGCAGCTCGCATAGGACAGGGGGCTCTGGGGCCAACGTCCTGACTTTC
CASSSHRTGGSGANVLTF
>TRBD2|TRBJ2-1|-|TRBV14
TGTGCCAGCAGCCAACCTAGCGGGAGGGCCTCTGAGCAGTTCTTC
CASSQPSGRASEQFF
>-|TRBJ2-2|few|TRBV18
TGTGCCAGCTCACCTTATATGGGCTTTCTTACCGGGGAGCTGTTTTTT
CASSPYMGFLTGELFF
>-|TRBJ1-1|-|TRBV6-6
TGTGCCAGCAGTTACGTGCAGGGGAGAGGATTCGTAGCTTTCTTT
CASSYVQGRGFVAFF
>TRBD2|TRBJ2-2|once|TRBV11-3
TGTGCCAGCAGCTTAGTTAGCGGGGGATTCACCGGGGAGCTGTTTTTT
CASSLVSGGFTGELFF
>TRBD1|TRBJ1-4|-|TRBV5-1
TGCGCCAGCAGCTTGGGACAGGGCTGGGAAAAACTGTTTTTT
CASSLGQGWEKLFF
>TRBD1|TRBJ1-2|-|TRBV19
TGTGCCAGTAGCTGGGACAGGGAAGAAGGCGGCTACACCTTC
CASSWDREEGGYTF
>TRBD1|TRBJ1-5|-|TRBV6-6
TGTGCCAGCAGTGGACAGGCCACGAGCAATCAGCCCCAGCATTTT
CASSGQATSNQPQHF
>-|TRBJ2-1|-|TRBV2
TGTGCCAGCATTTTCTCCCGCGACAATGAGCAGTTCTTC
CASIFSRDNEQFF